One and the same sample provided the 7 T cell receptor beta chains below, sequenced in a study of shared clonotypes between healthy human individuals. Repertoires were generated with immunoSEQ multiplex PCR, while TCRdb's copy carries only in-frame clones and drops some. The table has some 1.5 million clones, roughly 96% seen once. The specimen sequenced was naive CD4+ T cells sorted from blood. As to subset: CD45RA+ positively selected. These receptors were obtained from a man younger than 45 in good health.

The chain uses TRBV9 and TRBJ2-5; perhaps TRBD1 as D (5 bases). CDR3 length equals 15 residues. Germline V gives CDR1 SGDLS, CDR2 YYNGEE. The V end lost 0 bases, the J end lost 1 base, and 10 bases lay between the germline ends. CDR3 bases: TGTGCCAGCAGCGTAGTTTCGACAGCCCAAGAGACCCAGTACTTC. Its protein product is CASSVVSTAQETQYF.

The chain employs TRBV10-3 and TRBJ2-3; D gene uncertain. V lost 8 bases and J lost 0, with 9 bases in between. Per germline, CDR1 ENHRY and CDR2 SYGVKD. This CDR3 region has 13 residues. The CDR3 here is CAIGPASTDTQYF. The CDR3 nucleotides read TGTGCCATCGGACCGGCCAGCACAGATACGCAGTATTTT.

CDR3 loop: CARQGNREGTDTQYF. In DNA form, the CDR3 reads TGTGCCAGACAAGGTAACCGGGAGGGCACAGATACGCAGTATTTT. This sequence joins TRBV5-3 and TRBJ2-3, with 7 bases matching TRBD2. TRBV5-3 is annotated as an ORF whose role is uncertain. The CDR3 sequence is 15 residues long. After removal of 7 bases from V and 1 base from J, the junction contained 9 bases not matched to a gene.

The DNA of the CDR3 is TGTGCCAGCAGCCCGTCAGGGGGAAGGAACACCGGGGAGCTGTTTTTT. Its translation: CASSPSGGRNTGELFF. The rearrangement joins TRBV11-2 to TRBJ2-2, with 7 bases that match TRBD1. V was pared by 5 bases and J by 1 base, with 7 bases of the junction left unmatched. The V gene's germline CDR1 is SGHAT and CDR2 FQNNGV. The CDR3 runs to 16 residues.

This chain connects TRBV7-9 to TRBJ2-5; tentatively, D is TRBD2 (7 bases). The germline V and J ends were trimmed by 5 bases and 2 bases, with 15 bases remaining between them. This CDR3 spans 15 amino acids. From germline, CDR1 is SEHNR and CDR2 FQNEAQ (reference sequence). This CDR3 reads CASSPRGGLQETQYF. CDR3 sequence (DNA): TGTGCCAGCAGCCCTAGAGGGGGACTACAAGAGACCCAGTACTTC.

This CDR3 reads CASSQAQGVTGNTIYF. DNA of the CDR3: TGTGCCAGCAGCCAAGCCCAAGGGGTAACTGGAAACACCATATATTTT. V usage is TRBV4-2 and J usage is TRBJ1-3, with a tentative D call TRBD1 (5 bases). Germline V gives CDR1 LGHNA, CDR2 YNFKEQ. This CDR3 region has 16 residues. V lost 1 base and J 2 bases, leaving 12 bases between the germline ends.

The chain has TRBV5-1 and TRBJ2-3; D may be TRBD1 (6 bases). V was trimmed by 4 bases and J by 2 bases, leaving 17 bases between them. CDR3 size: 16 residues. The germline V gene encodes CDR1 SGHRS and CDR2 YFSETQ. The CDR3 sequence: CASSQGQGGHTDTQYF. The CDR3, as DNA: TGCGCCAGCAGCCAAGGACAAGGGGGACACACAGATACGCAGTATTTT.